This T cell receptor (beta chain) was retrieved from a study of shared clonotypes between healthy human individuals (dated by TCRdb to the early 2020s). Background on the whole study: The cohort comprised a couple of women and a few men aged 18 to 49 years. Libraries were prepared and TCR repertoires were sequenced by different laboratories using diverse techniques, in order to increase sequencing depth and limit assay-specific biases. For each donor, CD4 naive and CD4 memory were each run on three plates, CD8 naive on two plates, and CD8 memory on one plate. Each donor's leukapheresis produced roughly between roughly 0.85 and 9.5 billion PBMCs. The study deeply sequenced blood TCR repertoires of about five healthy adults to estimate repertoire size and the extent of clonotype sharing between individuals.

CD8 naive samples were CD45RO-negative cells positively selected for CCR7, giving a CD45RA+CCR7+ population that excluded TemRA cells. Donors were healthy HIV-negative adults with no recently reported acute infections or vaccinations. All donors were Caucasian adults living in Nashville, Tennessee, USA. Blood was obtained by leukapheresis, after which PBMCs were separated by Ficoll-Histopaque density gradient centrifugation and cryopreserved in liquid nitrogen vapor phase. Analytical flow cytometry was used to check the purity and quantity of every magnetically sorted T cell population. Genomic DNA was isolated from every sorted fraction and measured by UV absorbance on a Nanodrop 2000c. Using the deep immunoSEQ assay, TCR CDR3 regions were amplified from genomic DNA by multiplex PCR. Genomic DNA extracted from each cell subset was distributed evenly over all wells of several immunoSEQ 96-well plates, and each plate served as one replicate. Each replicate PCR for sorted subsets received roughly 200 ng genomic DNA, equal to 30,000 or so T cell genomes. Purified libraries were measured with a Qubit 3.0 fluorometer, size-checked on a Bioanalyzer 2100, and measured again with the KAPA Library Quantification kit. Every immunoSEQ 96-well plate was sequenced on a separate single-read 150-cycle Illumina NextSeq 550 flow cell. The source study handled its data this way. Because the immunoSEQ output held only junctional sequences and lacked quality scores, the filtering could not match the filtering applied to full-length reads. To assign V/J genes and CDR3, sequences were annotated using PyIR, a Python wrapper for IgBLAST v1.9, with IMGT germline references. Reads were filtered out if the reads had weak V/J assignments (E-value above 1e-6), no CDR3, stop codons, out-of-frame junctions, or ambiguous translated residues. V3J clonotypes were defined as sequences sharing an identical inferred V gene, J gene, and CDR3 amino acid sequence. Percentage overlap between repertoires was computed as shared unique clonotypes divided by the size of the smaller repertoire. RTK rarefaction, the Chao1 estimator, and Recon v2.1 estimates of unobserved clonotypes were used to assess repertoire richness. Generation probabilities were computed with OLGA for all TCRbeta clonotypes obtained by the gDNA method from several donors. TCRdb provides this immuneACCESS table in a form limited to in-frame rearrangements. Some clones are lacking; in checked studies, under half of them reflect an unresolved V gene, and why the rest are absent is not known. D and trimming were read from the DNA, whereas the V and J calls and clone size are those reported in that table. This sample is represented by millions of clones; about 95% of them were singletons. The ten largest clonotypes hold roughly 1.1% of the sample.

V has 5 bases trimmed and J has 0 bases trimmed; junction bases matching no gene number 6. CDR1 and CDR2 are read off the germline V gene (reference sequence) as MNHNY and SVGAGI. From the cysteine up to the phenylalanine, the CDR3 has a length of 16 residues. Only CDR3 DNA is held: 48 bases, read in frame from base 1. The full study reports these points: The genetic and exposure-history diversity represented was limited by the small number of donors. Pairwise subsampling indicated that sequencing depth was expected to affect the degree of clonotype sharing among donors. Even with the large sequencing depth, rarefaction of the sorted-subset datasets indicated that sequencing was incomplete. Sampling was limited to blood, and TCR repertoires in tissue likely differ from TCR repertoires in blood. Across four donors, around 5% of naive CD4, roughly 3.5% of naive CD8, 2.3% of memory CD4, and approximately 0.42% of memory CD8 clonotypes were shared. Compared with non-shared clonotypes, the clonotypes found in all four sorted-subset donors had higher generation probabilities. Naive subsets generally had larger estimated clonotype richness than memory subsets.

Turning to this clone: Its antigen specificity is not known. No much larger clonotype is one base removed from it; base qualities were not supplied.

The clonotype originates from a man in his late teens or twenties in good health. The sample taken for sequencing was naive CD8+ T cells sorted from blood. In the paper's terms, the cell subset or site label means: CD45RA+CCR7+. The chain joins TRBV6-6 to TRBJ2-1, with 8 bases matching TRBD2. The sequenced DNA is TGTGCCAGCAGTACCTTAGCGGGGAGCTCCTACAATGAGCAGTTCTTC. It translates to CASSTLAGSSYNEQFF.